These T cell receptor beta chains were read from a single sample in a study of T cells in Graves' hyperthyroidism and ophthalmopathy. Each CDR3 protein is one row after TCRdb ran MiXCR on the multiplex PCR reads. Of some 500,000 distinct CDR3 sequences in the sample, roughly 25% were seen once. Sequencing input: blood. Source of these receptors: a woman between 25 and 40 years old with Graves' ophthalmopathy. Each CDR3 is given with its conserved first and last residue. The order of the fields is V gene, J gene, D gene, clone size, CDR3 protein, CDR3 DNA. D genes are given only for firm matches. Clone size is given for some rows only: seen once, a few or many times, or a class if the clone is expanded.

>TRBV7-3|TRBJ1-5|.|many
CASSLWPCSNHQPQHF
TGTGCCAGCAGCTTATGGCCATGCTCAAACCATCAGCCCCAGCATTTT
>TRBV6-1|TRBJ2-7|.|few
CASWGRGDYEQYF
TGTGCCAGCTGGGGCAGGGGGGACTACGAGCAGTACTTC
>TRBV20-1|TRBJ1-1|.|.
CSELGRGSAEAFF
TGCAGTGAGCTTGGCCGAGGTAGCGCTGAAGCTTTCTTT
>TRBV10-3|TRBJ2-7|.|few
CAISGQSYEQYF
TGTGCCATCAGTGGACAGTCCTACGAGCAGTACTTC
>TRBV20-1|TRBJ2-7|TRBD1|.
CSASPDRGGTYEQYF
TGCAGTGCTAGCCCCGACAGGGGGGGAACCTACGAGCAGTACTTC
>TRBV6-1|TRBJ1-1|.|many
CASRRQEKNTEAFF
TGTGCCAGCAGGCGACAGGAGAAGAACACTGAAGCTTTCTTT
>TRBV10-3|TRBJ1-1|.|many
CATRGGGRGSRNTEAFF
TGTGCCACTAGGGGAGGGGGAAGGGGTTCGAGGAACACTGAAGCTTTCTTT
>TRBV12-3/TRBV12-4|TRBJ1-2|.|many
CASSIREGHGYTF
TGTGCCAGCAGTATCAGAGAAGGGCATGGCTACACCTTC
>TRBV6-1|TRBJ1-1|.|few
CASSDGDTEAFF
TGTGCCAGCAGTGATGGAGACACTGAAGCTTTCTTT
>TRBV30|TRBJ2-4|.|many
CAWSALGTYGGNIKYF
TGTGCCTGGAGCGCTCTCGGGACGTATGGAGGAAACATTAAGTACTTC
>TRBV28|TRBJ2-7|.|.
CAWNPLTLRGRERFNEQYF
TGTGCCTGGAACCCTCTGACCCTCCGAGGCAGGGAGCGATTCAACGAGCAGTACTTC
>TRBV11-2|TRBJ2-6|TRBD1|.
CASSLLTGRFGANVLTF
TGTGCCAGCAGCTTGCTGACAGGGCGATTTGGGGCCAACGTCCTGACTTTC
>TRBV2|TRBJ2-7|TRBD1|many
CASIGTGGSYEQYF
TGTGCCAGCATTGGGACAGGGGGATCCTACGAGCAGTACTTC
>TRBV19|TRBJ1-5|.|.
CASSSQGRGQPQHF
TGTGCCAGTAGTAGCCAGGGTCGAGGTCAGCCCCAGCATTTT
>TRBV6-1|TRBJ1-2|.|.
CASSEGRDWYGYTF
TGTGCCAGCAGTGAGGGACGAGATTGGTATGGCTACACCTTC
>TRBV20-1|TRBJ2-7|TRBD1|many
CSARPGTAYEQYF
TGCAGTGCTAGACCCGGGACAGCCTACGAGCAGTACTTC
>TRBV12-3/TRBV12-4|TRBJ1-1|.|few
CASSLAGRGGTEAFF
TGTGCCAGCAGTTTAGCTGGCAGGGGAGGTACTGAAGCTTTCTTT
>TRBV6-1|TRBJ1-1|.|.
CASRLNRRAVNTEAFF
TGTGCCAGCAGGCTTAATAGGCGGGCTGTGAACACTGAAGCTTTCTTT
>TRBV11-1|TRBJ2-4|.|many
CASSQDPKGENIQYF
TGTGCCAGCAGCCAGGACCCCAAAGGGGAAAACATTCAGTACTTC
>TRBV7-2|TRBJ2-2|TRBD2|many
CASSFSTSPTGELFF
TGTGCCAGCAGCTTTTCGACTAGCCCCACCGGGGAGCTGTTTTTT
>TRBV10-2|TRBJ2-7|TRBD1|few
CASSVKGQGHEQYF
TGCGCCAGCAGTGTTAAGGGACAGGGCCACGAGCAGTACTTC
>TRBV28|TRBJ2-2|TRBD2|.
CASSRISGGSNTGELFF
TGTGCCAGCAGTCGGATTAGCGGGGGATCGAACACCGGGGAGCTGTTTTTT
>TRBV12-3/TRBV12-4|TRBJ2-2|.|few
CAVRQGGDTGELFF
TGTGCCGTACGACAGGGAGGCGACACCGGGGAGCTGTTTTTT
>TRBV20-1|TRBJ1-1|.|many
CSVATGAKDEAFF
TGCAGTGTTGCGACCGGGGCGAAAGATGAAGCTTTCTTT
>TRBV2|TRBJ1-3|.|many
CASRLSGMDGNTIYF
TGTGCCAGCAGGTTGTCAGGGATGGACGGAAACACCATATATTTT
>TRBV6-1|TRBJ1-2|.|many
CASSERANYGYTF
TGTGCCAGCAGTGAAAGGGCCAACTATGGCTACACCTTC
>TRBV19|TRBJ1-5|.|few
CASRPPQYGSNQPQHF
TGTGCCAGTAGACCCCCTCAGTACGGGAGCAATCAGCCCCAGCATTTT
>TRBV6-1|TRBJ1-2|.|.
CASIGGHKASYGYTF
TGTGCCAGCATTGGCGGACACAAGGCGAGCTATGGCTACACCTTC
>TRBV27|TRBJ1-5|.|few
CASRARGGEQPQHF
TGTGCCAGCAGAGCTCGGGGGGGAGAACAGCCCCAGCATTTT
>TRBV6-1|TRBJ1-1|.|.
CASRQPSGTEAFF
TGTGCCAGCAGGCAACCCTCGGGCACTGAAGCTTTCTTT
>TRBV14|TRBJ1-1|TRBD1|many
CASSQDPTGVSTEAFF
TGTGCCAGCAGCCAAGATCCGACAGGGGTGTCAACTGAAGCTTTCTTT
>TRBV28|TRBJ1-5|.|many
CASSYGSFHQPQHF
TGTGCCAGCAGTTACGGGAGTTTTCATCAGCCCCAGCATTTT
>TRBV5-1|TRBJ2-2|.|many
CASSLATGGGRTGELFF
TGCGCCAGCAGCTTGGCCACCGGCGGGGGCCGCACCGGGGAGCTGTTTTTT
>TRBV5-1|TRBJ1-3|.|many
CASSLADRVDTIYF
TGCGCCAGCAGCTTGGCGGACCGCGTAGACACCATATATTTT
>TRBV4-3|TRBJ2-2|TRBD1|.
CASSQTTGYGTGELFF
TGCGCCAGCAGCCAGACGACAGGGTACGGGACCGGGGAGCTGTTTTTT
>TRBV7-3|TRBJ1-1|.|once
CAISLQGVSPEAFF
TGTGCCATCAGCCTCCAGGGTGTAAGTCCTGAAGCTTTCTTT
>TRBV28|TRBJ1-1|TRBD1|many
CASSLWTGGTEAFF
TGTGCCAGCAGTTTATGGACAGGGGGCACTGAAGCTTTCTTT
>TRBV5-1|TRBJ2-2|.|many
CASSRSGPNTGELFF
TGCGCCAGCAGCCGCAGCGGACCGAACACCGGGGAGCTGTTTTTT
>TRBV28|TRBJ1-3|.|.
CASSGPRGNTIYF
TGTGCCAGCAGTGGACCCCGGGGAAACACCATATATTTT
>TRBV6-1|TRBJ1-5|.|many
CASSEQGPQHF
TGTGCCAGCAGTGAGCAGGGACCCCAGCATTTT
>TRBV19|TRBJ1-1|.|once
CASSPDFPMFTEAFF
TGTGCCAGTAGTCCAGACTTCCCGATGTTCACTGAAGCTTTCTTT
>TRBV6-2/TRBV6-3|TRBJ2-7|TRBD1|many
CASSPDRSYEQYF
TGTGCCAGCAGTCCGGACAGGTCTTACGAGCAGTACTTC
>TRBV6-5|TRBJ1-2|TRBD1|many
CASRTQGIYGYTF
TGTGCCAGCAGAACACAGGGGATCTATGGCTACACCTTC
>TRBV12-3/TRBV12-4|TRBJ2-7|TRBD1|.
CASSPLTGAREQYF
TGTGCCAGCAGTCCCCTGACAGGGGCGCGGGAGCAGTACTTC
>TRBV30|TRBJ1-1|TRBD1|many
CAWSDTGTANTEAFF
TGTGCCTGGAGTGATACCGGGACAGCGAACACTGAAGCTTTCTTT
>TRBV9|TRBJ2-5|.|few
CASSVEGGQETQYF
TGTGCCAGCAGCGTAGAGGGGGGCCAAGAGACCCAGTACTTC
>TRBV6-1|TRBJ1-2|.|.
CASTPGVGGYGYTF
TGTGCCAGCACCCCTGGAGTGGGCGGCTATGGCTACACCTTC